Listed below are T cell receptor beta chains from one sample, sequenced in a study of cytomegalovirus exposure and HLA in healthy donors. The assay was immunoSEQ multiplex PCR, and TCRdb's table has in-frame clones only and misses some. Of fewer than 250,000 clones listed, 70% to 90% are singletons. Sequenced sample: PBMCs. These TCRs come from a man under 40 in good health and CMV-seronegative. The CDR3 runs from the conserved cysteine through the conserved F or W. The order of the fields is clone size, J gene, CDR3 length, D gene, V gene, CDR3 DNA, CDR3 protein. D genes are given only for firm matches. The size of a clone is reported for some rows only, either as once, few or many, or as a class for expanded clones.

abundance: once; j_gene: TRBJ2-7; len: 15; d_gene: TRBD1; v_gene: TRBV9; CDR3nt: TGTGCCAGCAGCCTAACGGGACAGGGGGCCTACGAGCAGTACTTC; CDR3aa: CASSLTGQGAYEQYF
abundance: .; j_gene: TRBJ1-2; len: 13; d_gene: .; v_gene: TRBV11-2; CDR3nt: TGTGCCAGCAGCTTACGGGGAAACTATGGCTACACCTTC; CDR3aa: CASSLRGNYGYTF
abundance: .; j_gene: TRBJ2-7; len: 14; d_gene: TRBD1; v_gene: TRBV7-2; CDR3nt: TGTGCCAGCAGCTTGGACAGGAGCTCCTACGAGCAGTACTTC; CDR3aa: CASSLDRSSYEQYF
abundance: .; j_gene: TRBJ1-6; len: 14; d_gene: .; v_gene: TRBV10-3; CDR3nt: TGTGCCATCAGTGGTCCAGGTGGAAATTCACCCCTCCACTTT; CDR3aa: CAISGPGGNSPLHF
abundance: .; j_gene: TRBJ2-7; len: 20; d_gene: TRBD2; v_gene: TRBV7-7; CDR3nt: TGTGCTAACCCAAAATTAGGGGAATGGGGGAGGGCCACCATATTTTACGAGCAGTACTTC; CDR3aa: CANPKLGEWGRATIFYEQYF
abundance: medium-sized; j_gene: TRBJ1-2; len: 13; d_gene: .; v_gene: TRBV28; CDR3nt: TGTGCCAGCAGTCTCGACAGCCTCTATGGCTACACCTTC; CDR3aa: CASSLDSLYGYTF
abundance: .; j_gene: TRBJ1-2; len: 15; d_gene: .; v_gene: TRBV6-1; CDR3nt: TGTGCCAGCAGTGGGGGGCCCGGGACGGAATATGGCTACACCTTC; CDR3aa: CASSGGPGTEYGYTF
abundance: .; j_gene: TRBJ2-1; len: 15; d_gene: TRBD1; v_gene: TRBV4-1; CDR3nt: TGCGCCAGCAGCCAGGACAGGGTAAGCTACAATGAGCAGTTCTTC; CDR3aa: CASSQDRVSYNEQFF
abundance: .; j_gene: TRBJ1-2; len: 15; d_gene: TRBD1; v_gene: TRBV28; CDR3nt: TGTGCCAGCAGTTTGGACAGGGTGGTTAACTATGGCTACACCTTC; CDR3aa: CASSLDRVVNYGYTF
abundance: .; j_gene: TRBJ1-2; len: 15; d_gene: .; v_gene: TRBV27; CDR3nt: TGTGCCAGCAGTTTAGGAGGGGCGAATAACTATGGCTACACCTTC; CDR3aa: CASSLGGANNYGYTF
abundance: .; j_gene: TRBJ2-1; len: 15; d_gene: .; v_gene: TRBV7-2; CDR3nt: TGTGCCAGCAGCGAACCGGACAGCGCCCTCAATGAGCAGTTCTTC; CDR3aa: CASSEPDSALNEQFF
abundance: .; j_gene: TRBJ1-1; len: 13; d_gene: TRBD1; v_gene: TRBV27; CDR3nt: TGTGCCAGCAGTCAAAAGACAGGGCCTGAAGCTTTCTTT; CDR3aa: CASSQKTGPEAFF
abundance: .; j_gene: TRBJ2-5; len: 17; d_gene: TRBD2; v_gene: TRBV2; CDR3nt: TGTGCCAGCAGCTCCGGGACTAGCGGGCTAGGGAGGGAGACCCAGTACTTC; CDR3aa: CASSSGTSGLGRETQYF
abundance: .; j_gene: TRBJ1-1; len: 11; d_gene: .; v_gene: TRBV28; CDR3nt: TGTGCCAGCAGTGTGGCGGGCAAAGCTTTCTTT; CDR3aa: CASSVAGKAFF
abundance: .; j_gene: TRBJ2-1; len: 15; d_gene: TRBD2; v_gene: TRBV5-1; CDR3nt: TGCGCCAGCGCCCTGACTAGCGGGTCCCTCTATGAGCAGTTCTTC; CDR3aa: CASALTSGSLYEQFF